This record looks at one T cell receptor (beta chain) sequence and its context. Its target is not known. This entry comes from a study of early T cells in non-severe SARS-CoV-2 infection. Study in general: Chains from this unsorted whole-blood bulk RNA could not be paired.

The study, taken as a whole, reports: Sequences matched to VDJdb favored anti-spike CD8 responses, while private and CD4 specificities were missed.

Individual cDNA molecules carried attached unique molecular identifiers. TCRdb analysed the 5' RACE reads with MiXCR anew, one entry per CDR3 protein. There are 85,000 to 95,000 distinct CDR3 sequences in the sample; roughly 15% occur only once, and 4.5% to 6.5% lies in the top ten. The sequencing here drew on whole blood, taken at baseline. The TCR originated in an adult who was a healthcare worker with PCR-confirmed SARS-CoV-2 infection or an uninfected control (not recorded which).

Here the CDR3 DNA reads TGTGCCAGCAGCTTAGAAGGACAGGGACCCATTCAGTACTTC. Protein: CASSLEGQGPIQYF. The chain uses TRBV7-2 and TRBJ2-4; 8 bases fit TRBD1. Germline V gives CDR1 SGHTA, CDR2 FQGNSA. The CDR3 is 14 residues long. V trimming: 1 base; J trimming: 9 bases; junction bases outside the gene matches: 5.